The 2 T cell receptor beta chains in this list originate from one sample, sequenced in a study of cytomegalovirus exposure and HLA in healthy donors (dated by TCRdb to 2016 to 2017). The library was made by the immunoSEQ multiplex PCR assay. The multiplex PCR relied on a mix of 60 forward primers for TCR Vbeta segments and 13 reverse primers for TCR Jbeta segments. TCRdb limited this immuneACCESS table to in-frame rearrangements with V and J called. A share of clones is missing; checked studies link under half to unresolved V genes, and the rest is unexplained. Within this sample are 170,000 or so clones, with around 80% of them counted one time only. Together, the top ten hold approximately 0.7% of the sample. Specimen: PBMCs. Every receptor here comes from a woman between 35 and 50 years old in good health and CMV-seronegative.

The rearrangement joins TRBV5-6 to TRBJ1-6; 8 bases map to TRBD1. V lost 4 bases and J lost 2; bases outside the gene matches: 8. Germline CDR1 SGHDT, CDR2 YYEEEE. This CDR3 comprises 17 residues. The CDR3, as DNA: TGTGCCAGCAGCAACAGAGTGACAGGGGCCTATAATTCACCCCTCCACTTT. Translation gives CASSNRVTGAYNSPLHF.

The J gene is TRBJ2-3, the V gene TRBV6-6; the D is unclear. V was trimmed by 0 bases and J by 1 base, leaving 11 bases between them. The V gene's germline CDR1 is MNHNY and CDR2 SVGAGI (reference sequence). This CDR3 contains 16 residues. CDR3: CASSYSRRSGTDTQYF. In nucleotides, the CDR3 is TGTGCCAGCAGTTACTCGAGGAGATCGGGCACAGATACGCAGTATTTT.